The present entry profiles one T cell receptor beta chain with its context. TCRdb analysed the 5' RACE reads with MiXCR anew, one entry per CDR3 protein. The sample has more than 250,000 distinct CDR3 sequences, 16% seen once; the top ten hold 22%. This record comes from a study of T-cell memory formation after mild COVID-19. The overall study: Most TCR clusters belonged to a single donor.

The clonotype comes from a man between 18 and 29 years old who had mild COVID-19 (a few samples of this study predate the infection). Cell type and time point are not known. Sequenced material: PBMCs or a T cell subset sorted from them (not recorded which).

CDR3 coding DNA: TGCGCCAGCAGCCAAGTAGCACAGGGGGCGGAAGATACGCAGTATTTT. Residues: CASSQVAQGAEDTQYF. J is TRBJ2-3 and V is TRBV4-3, with 9 bases that match TRBD1. Trimming removed 1 base from V and 5 bases from J; junction bases left unmatched: 7. The CDR3 consists of 16 residues. Per the germline V gene, CDR1 is LGHNA and CDR2 is YSLEER.